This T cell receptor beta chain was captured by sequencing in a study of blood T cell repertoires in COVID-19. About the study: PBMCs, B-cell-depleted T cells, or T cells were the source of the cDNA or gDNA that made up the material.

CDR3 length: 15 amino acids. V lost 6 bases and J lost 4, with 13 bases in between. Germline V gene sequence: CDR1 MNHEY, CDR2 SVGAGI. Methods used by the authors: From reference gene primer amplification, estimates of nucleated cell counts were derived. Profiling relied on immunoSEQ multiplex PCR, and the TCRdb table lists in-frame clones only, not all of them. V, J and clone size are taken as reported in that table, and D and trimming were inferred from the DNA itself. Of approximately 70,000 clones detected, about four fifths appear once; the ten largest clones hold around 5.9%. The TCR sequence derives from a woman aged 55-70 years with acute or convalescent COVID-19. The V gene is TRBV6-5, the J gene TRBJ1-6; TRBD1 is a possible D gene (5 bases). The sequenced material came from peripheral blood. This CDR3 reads CASRLNGAYNSPLHF. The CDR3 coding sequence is TGTGCCAGCAGACTTAATGGGGCTTATAATTCACCCCTCCACTTT.